This passage covers 11 T cell receptor beta chains from one sample sequenced in a study of OX40 agonist ivuxolimab in advanced cancers. Libraries were prepared by immunoSEQ multiplex PCR; TCRdb keeps only in-frame clonotypes and omits some of them. This table has 75,000 to 95,000 clones, roughly 87% appearing once. Here the sequenced sample was CD4+ or CD8+ T cells sorted from blood, taken in a trial of the OX40 agonist ivuxolimab. The receptors here all came from an adult with an advanced solid tumor such as melanoma, head and neck, liver or kidney cancer.

This chain connects TRBV27 to TRBJ1-1, with TRBD1 as a possible D gene (6 bases). The length of the CDR3 is 14 residues. Germline V gives CDR1 MNHEY, CDR2 SMNVEV (reference sequence). V lost 3 bases and J lost 9, with 17 bases in between. The CDR3 loop is CASSFGDNLIQAFF. As DNA, the CDR3 is TGTGCCAGCAGTTTCGGGGACAACCTAATACAAGCTTTCTTT.

The chain uses TRBV5-4 and TRBJ1-2; D remains unclear. This CDR3 has 15 amino acids. Germline V CDR1 and CDR2: SGHNT, YYREEE (reference sequence). The V end was cut by 7 bases, the J end by 3 bases, with 19 bases between. CDR3 bases: TGTGCCAGCTCTCCTCCCGGCGGGCCCGACTATGGCTACACCTTC. Residues: CASSPPGGPDYGYTF.

The V gene is TRBV7-9, the J gene TRBJ2-7; TRBD1 matches 10 bases. This CDR3 contains 13 residues. V shed 4 bases, J shed 6 bases, and the junction held 3 bases outside the gene matches. Looked up from germline, CDR1 is SEHNR and CDR2 is FQNEAQ (reference sequence). Here the CDR3 DNA reads TGTGCCAGCAGCTGGGGACAGGGGAGCGAGCAGTACTTC. Encoded protein: CASSWGQGSEQYF.

The sample holds one count of this clone. This chain links TRBV10-3 with TRBJ1-4; D remains ambiguous. V lost 8 bases, J lost 0 bases, and 7 bases lay in between. Germline-derived CDR1 and CDR2 are ENHRY and SYGVKD. The CDR3 extends over 13 amino acids. As DNA, the CDR3 is TGTGCCATCGGCAGGTCAACTAATGAAAAACTGTTTTTT. Amino acids: CAIGRSTNEKLFF.

The chain recombines TRBV6-5 with TRBJ1-5; 7 bases align to TRBD1. The V and J ends lost 6 bases and 0 bases, in that order; junction bases with no gene match: 5. This CDR3 has 15 amino acids. Germline-derived CDR1 and CDR2 are MNHEY and SVGAGI. DNA for the CDR3: TGTGCCAGCAGCCAAGGACAGGTTAGCAATCAGCCCCAGCATTTT. This translates into CASSQGQVSNQPQHF.

This clone was counted once. The chain couples TRBV11-2 to TRBJ2-2; D is ambiguous. CDR3 length: 14 amino acids. Germline-derived CDR1 and CDR2 are SGHAT and FQNNGV. V lost 8 bases and J 7 bases, leaving 17 bases between the germline ends. This CDR3 reads CASLPWLKGGELFF. The CDR3 DNA reads TGTGCCAGCCTCCCGTGGCTCAAGGGCGGGGAGCTGTTTTTT.

J is TRBJ1-4 and V is TRBV5-6; D gene unclear. The CDR3 length is 14 residues. V was pared by 3 bases and J by 5 bases, with 11 bases between. Per the germline V gene, CDR1 is SGHDT and CDR2 is YYEEEE. CDR3 bases: TGTGCCAGCAGCTCGACGGGGAGGAATGAAAAACTGTTTTTT. It is translated as CASSSTGRNEKLFF.

This clone was counted a single time. The CDR3 coding sequence is TGCGCCAGCAGCTTGAGTCCCTTGGGGTCCCAAGGATTCTTC. Encoded protein: CASSLSPLGSQGFF. This chain joins TRBV5-1 and TRBJ2-1; D remains ambiguous. The CDR3 has 14 amino acids. V gave up 1 base and J gave up 16 bases, with 21 bases separating them. The V gene's germline CDR1 is SGHRS and CDR2 YFSETQ.

This clone has a single count. This chain connects TRBV5-8 to TRBJ2-7, with 10 bases fitting TRBD2. The CDR3 is 14 residues long. V shed 4 bases, J shed 6 bases, and the junction held 7 bases outside the gene matches. In germline, CDR1 is SGHTS, CDR2 YDEGEE. The CDR3 DNA is TGTGCCAGCAGCCCGAGCGGGGGGGCCGGCGAGCAGTACTTC. This gives the protein CASSPSGGAGEQYF.

The gene calls are TRBV30 and TRBJ2-3; no definite D call. CDR1 is GTSNPN and CDR2 is SVGIG in the germline V gene (reference sequence). Trimming removed 1 base from V and 2 bases from J, with 10 bases in between. The CDR3 is 14 residues long. This chain's CDR3 is CAWSGRLDTDTQYF. CDR3 in DNA: TGTGCCTGGAGTGGACGATTGGACACAGATACGCAGTATTTT. The variable domain in full, completed from reference TRBV30 and TRBJ2-3, reads SQTIHQWPATLVQPVGSPLSLECTVEGTSNPNLYWYRQAAGRGLQLLFYSVGIGQISSEVPQNLSASRPQDRQFILSSKKLLLSDSGFYLCAWSGRLDTDTQYFGPGTRLTVL.

The chain links TRBV6-6 to TRBJ1-2; D remains ambiguous. V lost 6 bases and J 4 bases, leaving 12 bases between the germline ends. The length of the CDR3 is 13 residues. Germline values: CDR1 MNHNY, CDR2 SVGAGI (reference sequence). The CDR3 protein is CASRKEDLYGYTF. The CDR3 region has the DNA TGTGCCAGCAGAAAAGAGGACCTCTATGGCTACACCTTC.